The next 12 T cell receptor beta chains were all read from a single sample in a study of T cell clonality in common variable immunodeficiency. Generated by immunoSEQ multiplex PCR, the TCRdb table keeps only in-frame clones and is missing some. This repertoire holds around 55,000 clones, and none appear only once. The sequencing sample was made of peripheral blood mononuclear cells. These TCRs come from a person aged 18 to 75 in good health.

To note about this clone: The read stops 3 residues short of the end of the CDR3; the missing end is completed from the germline J gene. This chain links TRBV23-1 with TRBJ2-2; D is possibly TRBD2 (7 bases). TRBV23-1 is given ORF status, its function remaining uncertain. The CDR3 spans 13 residues. Incomplete CDR3 DNA: TGCGCCAGCAGTCAATCGAGGGGGGGACCG. Its protein is CASSQSRGGP. Given in full, the CDR3 is CASSQSRGGPLFF.

A word on this clone: The read terminates 3 residues ahead of where the CDR3 ends, so the germline J gene completes it. The rearrangement joins TRBV19 to TRBJ2-7; D gene ambiguous. Germline CDR1 LNHDA, CDR2 SQIVND (reference sequence). V dropped 1 base and J dropped 0 bases, with 7 bases sitting between them. The CDR3 length is 14 residues. CDR3 DNA (partial): TGTGCCAGTAGTATAGGCGTCCGCTCCTACGAG. Protein: CASSIGVRSYE. The entire CDR3 protein is CASSIGVRSYEQYF.

This clone occurred many times. The missing CDR3 end, 3 residues past where the read stops, is filled in from the germline J gene. This chain links TRBV7-9 with TRBJ1-2, with no clear D. Trimming shortened V by 0 bases and J by 5 bases, and 7 bases separated the two germline ends. Per germline, CDR1 SEHNR and CDR2 FQNEAQ (reference sequence). CDR3 length: 13 residues. The CDR3 here is CASSLALEYGYTF. The part of the CDR3 DNA that was read is TGTGCCAGCAGCTTAGCGCTAGAGTATGGC.

As to this clone: Sequencing ends 3 residues short of the CDR3 end; the germline J gene provides the rest. The rearrangement links TRBV18 to TRBJ1-5, with 8 bases that match TRBD1. The CDR3 runs to 15 residues. Losses at the gene ends were 6 bases for V and 4 bases for J; bases not matched to a gene: 8. CDR1 and CDR2 (germline): KGHSH, LQKENI. CDR3 DNA, as far as it was read: TGTGCCAGCTCTCGGGACAGGAAGGTGAATCAGCCC. This gives the protein CASSRDRKVNQP. From start to end, the CDR3 is CASSRDRKVNQPQHF.

This clone has at least ten counts. The read ends 3 residues shy of where the CDR3 ends; the end is completed using the germline J gene. The chain carries TRBV24-1 and TRBJ2-7; TRBD2 matches 10 bases. V dropped 3 bases and J dropped 1; count of bases not matched to a gene: 2. This CDR3 has 15 residues. Germline CDR1 is KGHDR and CDR2 is SFDVKD. CDR3 residues: CATSDETSGSYEQYF. The CDR3 bases that were read are TGTGCCACCAGTGATGAGACTAGCGGGTCCTACGAG.

Many counts were recorded for this clone. The observed sequence ends 3 residues before the CDR3 terminus, with the missing tail filled in from the germline J gene. The J gene is TRBJ1-2, the V gene TRBV20-1, with 11 bases fitting TRBD1. Germline V gene data show CDR1 as DFQATT and CDR2 as SNEGSKA (reference sequence). The CDR3 has 15 amino acids. The CDR3 reads CSAAVDRGPAYGYTF. The sequenced part of the CDR3 DNA is TGCAGTGCCGCAGTGGACAGGGGGCCGGCTTACGGC.

In its sample, this clone was seen many times. With the read ending 3 residues before the CDR3 end, the germline J gene is used to fill in that end. The chain has TRBV6-2 or TRBV6-3 and TRBJ2-3, with 9 bases matching TRBD2. Germline CDR1 and CDR2: MNHEY and SVGEGT. There are 17 residues in the CDR3. CDR3: CASSKGVIAGAQETQYF. CDR3 bases read: TGTGCCAGCAGTAAGGGTGTGATAGCGGGAGCTCAAGAGACG.

The table lists this clone with many counts. Read data end 3 residues before the CDR3 end; the end is taken from the germline J gene. This chain links TRBV7-9 with TRBJ2-5; D might be TRBD1 (5 bases). The ends were cut back, 1 base at V and 4 bases at J, with 10 bases in the middle. Germline values: CDR1 SEHNR, CDR2 FQNEAQ (reference sequence). The CDR3 sequence is 14 residues long. The sequenced CDR3 bases are TGTGCCAGCAGCTTAGAATTGACAGTAGAGACC. Its protein product is CASSLELTVET. The CDR3 in its entirety is CASSLELTVETQYF. The full variable domain, in which reference TRBV7-9 and TRBJ2-5 provide the parts outside the CDR3, is DTGVSQNPRHKITKRGQNVTFRCDPISEHNRLYWYRQTLGQGPEFLTYFQNEAQLEKSRLLSDRFSAERPKGSFSTLEIQRTEQGDSAMYLCASSLELTVETQYFGPGTRLLVL.

This clone showed up just a few times. The CDR3 goes on 3 residues after the read ends, and that part is filled in from the germline J gene. The J gene is TRBJ1-2, the V gene TRBV7-8; D possibly corresponds to TRBD1 (6 bases). The CDR3 sequence is 15 residues long. Germline V lookup: CDR1 SGHVS, CDR2 FQNEAQ. V lost 6 bases, J lost 4 bases, and 18 bases lay in between. The CDR3 loop reads CASSDLGAPIYGYTF. CDR3 bases read: TGTGCCAGCAGTGACTTGGGGGCGCCTATCTATGGC.

Many counts were recorded for this clone. The sequenced fragment ends 3 residues before the CDR3 boundary, so the rest is inferred from the germline J gene. The rearrangement links TRBV20-1 to TRBJ1-6, with D possibly TRBD1 on 5 matching bases. Trimming stripped 3 bases from V and 10 bases from J, with 22 bases between. The CDR3 loop spans 16 amino acids. The germline V gene has CDR1 DFQATT and CDR2 SNEGSKA (reference sequence). This chain's CDR3 is CSARRSGGSVGSPLHF. The DNA read from the CDR3 is TGCAGTGCTAGGAGGTCCGGGGGATCAGTAGGGTCACCC.

This clone was counted at least ten times. The read terminates 3 residues before the CDR3 end, so the remaining end is supplied by the germline J gene. V is TRBV29-1 and J is TRBJ2-7, with D possibly TRBD1 on 5 matching bases. Germline values: CDR1 SQVTM, CDR2 ANQGSEA. The CDR3 has 12 amino acids. The V end lost 5 bases, the J end lost 0 bases, and 8 bases lay between the germline ends. This CDR3 is CSVRTLSYEQYF. The covered CDR3 bases are TGCAGCGTTAGGACACTCTCCTACGAG.

Many counts were recorded for this clone. The read is 3 residues too short to cover the CDR3 end, so that end is filled in from the germline J gene. This rearrangement joins TRBV20-1 to TRBJ1-1, with a tentative D call TRBD1 (6 bases). CDR3 length equals 12 residues. Germline CDR1 DFQATT, CDR2 SNEGSKA (reference sequence). The CDR3 bases that were read are TGCAGTGCTAGAGATGGGGGGGGCCAA. Translating gives CSARDGGGQ. The whole CDR3 is CSARDGGGQAFF.